The rows below give T cell receptor beta chains drawn from one sample of a study of control samples from healthy donors and cancer patients. The protocol was immunoSEQ multiplex PCR, while the TCRdb copy is restricted to in-frame clones and leaves out a portion. The table records approximately 130,000 clones, about nine tenths of them present only once. Sequenced sample: blood. The receptors stem from a man aged 35 to 55 in good health. Both conserved end residues are part of each CDR3. The order of the fields is CDR3 protein, V gene, J gene.

CDR3: CASSPAPTGINYGYTF
V: TRBV7-2
J: TRBJ1-2

CDR3: CASSPGDFATNEKLFF
V: TRBV27
J: TRBJ1-4

CDR3: CASSLALAGDPTDTQYF
V: TRBV5-1
J: TRBJ2-3

CDR3: CASKASGTVAGELFF
V: TRBV27
J: TRBJ2-2

CDR3: CASSFGAGELFF
V: TRBV7-2
J: TRBJ2-2

CDR3: CSASLVSGSGAGSFGEQYF
V: TRBV20-1
J: TRBJ2-7

CDR3: CASSYGGVQETQYF
V: TRBV6-2/TRBV6-3
J: TRBJ2-5

CDR3: CASSEGQGPRETQYF
V: TRBV25-1
J: TRBJ2-5

CDR3: CASSYGSTEAFF
V: TRBV6-5
J: TRBJ1-1

CDR3: CASSKPPGGCSYNSPLHF
V: TRBV21-1
J: TRBJ1-6

CDR3: CASSDRTNEQYF
V: TRBV7-2
J: TRBJ2-7

CDR3: CASSWGRTGELFF
V: TRBV12-3/TRBV12-4
J: TRBJ2-2

CDR3: CASSLRGEVPYNEQFF
V: TRBV7-3
J: TRBJ2-1

CDR3: CASSELYGGGETQYF
V: TRBV25-1
J: TRBJ2-5

CDR3: CASSFRQGGEKLFF
V: TRBV7-9
J: TRBJ1-4

CDR3: CASSLGRVSGELFF
V: TRBV11-3
J: TRBJ2-2

CDR3: CASRDYPRGLGETQYF
V: TRBV11-1
J: TRBJ2-5

CDR3: CASSYSVPGSGANVLTF
V: TRBV6-2/TRBV6-3
J: TRBJ2-6

CDR3: CASSSGSNEQFF
V: TRBV3-1/TRBV3-2
J: TRBJ2-1

CDR3: CASSYRGMGYNEQFF
V: TRBV6-5
J: TRBJ2-1

CDR3: CASSFIIATIHHNSPLHF
V: TRBV21-1
J: TRBJ1-6

CDR3: CVSSLEDQPQHF
V: TRBV5-6
J: TRBJ1-5

CDR3: CASSLSLSTDTQYF
V: TRBV5-1
J: TRBJ2-3

CDR3: CASSLTGRSGDYGYTF
V: TRBV4-1
J: TRBJ1-2

CDR3: CASSPQGQGYNEQFF
V: TRBV7-3
J: TRBJ2-1

CDR3: CATSDLPGFETQYF
V: TRBV24-1
J: TRBJ2-5

CDR3: CASSLLGVTEAFF
V: TRBV28
J: TRBJ1-1

CDR3: CASSPDARGRGTDTQYF
V: TRBV11-2
J: TRBJ2-3

CDR3: CASSLGDSTDTQYF
V: TRBV5-1
J: TRBJ2-3

CDR3: CASSAGQPYEQYF
V: TRBV25-1
J: TRBJ2-7

CDR3: CASSLGPGFSYEQYF
V: TRBV5-1
J: TRBJ2-7